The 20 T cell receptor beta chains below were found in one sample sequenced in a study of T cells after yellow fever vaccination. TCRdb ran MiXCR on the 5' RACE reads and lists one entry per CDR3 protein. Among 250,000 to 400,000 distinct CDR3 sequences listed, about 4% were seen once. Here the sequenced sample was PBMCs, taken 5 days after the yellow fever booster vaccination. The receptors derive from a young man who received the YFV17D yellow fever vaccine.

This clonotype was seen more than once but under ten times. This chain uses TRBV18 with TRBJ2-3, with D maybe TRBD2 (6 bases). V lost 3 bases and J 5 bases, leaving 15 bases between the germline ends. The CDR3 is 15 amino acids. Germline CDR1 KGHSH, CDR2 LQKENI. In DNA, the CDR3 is TGTGCCAGCTCACCCGGCTCACGGGGGTTAGATACGCAGTATTTT. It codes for CASSPGSRGLDTQYF.

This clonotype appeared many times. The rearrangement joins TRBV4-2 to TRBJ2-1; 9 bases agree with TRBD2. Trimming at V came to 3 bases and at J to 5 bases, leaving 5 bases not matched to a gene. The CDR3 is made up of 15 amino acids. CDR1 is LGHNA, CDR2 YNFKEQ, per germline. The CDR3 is CASSHAGGLDNEQFF. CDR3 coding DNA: TGTGCCAGCAGCCATGCGGGGGGGTTGGACAATGAGCAGTTCTTC.

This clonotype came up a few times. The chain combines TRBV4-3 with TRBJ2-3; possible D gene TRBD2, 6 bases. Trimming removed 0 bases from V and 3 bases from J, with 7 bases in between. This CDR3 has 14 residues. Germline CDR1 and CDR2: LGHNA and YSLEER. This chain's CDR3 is CASSQEEGTDTQYF. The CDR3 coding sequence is TGCGCCAGCAGCCAAGAGGAGGGGACAGATACGCAGTATTTT.

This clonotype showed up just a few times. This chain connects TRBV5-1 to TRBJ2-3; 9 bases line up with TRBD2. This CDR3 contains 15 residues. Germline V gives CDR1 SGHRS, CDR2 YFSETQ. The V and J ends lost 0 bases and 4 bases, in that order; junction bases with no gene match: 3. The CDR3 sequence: CASSLGGGAADTQYF. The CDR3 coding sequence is TGCGCCAGCAGCTTGGGCGGGGGGGCCGCAGATACGCAGTATTTT.

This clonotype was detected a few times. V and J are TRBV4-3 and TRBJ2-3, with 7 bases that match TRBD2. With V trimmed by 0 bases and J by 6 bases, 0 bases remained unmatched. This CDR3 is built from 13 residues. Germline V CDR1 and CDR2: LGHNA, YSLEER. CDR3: CASSQEGGDTQYF. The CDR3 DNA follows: TGCGCCAGCAGCCAAGAGGGGGGGGATACGCAGTATTTT.

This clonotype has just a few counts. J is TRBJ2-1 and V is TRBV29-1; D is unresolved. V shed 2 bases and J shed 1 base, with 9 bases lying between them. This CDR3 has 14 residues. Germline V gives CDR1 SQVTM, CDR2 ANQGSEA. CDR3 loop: CSVEWRRSYNEQFF. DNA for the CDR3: TGCAGCGTTGAATGGCGCCGGTCCTACAATGAGCAGTTCTTC.

This CDR3 is CASSQRGPDGELFF. The CDR3 DNA reads as TGCGCCAGCAGCCAACGAGGACCGGACGGGGAGCTGTTTTTT. V and J are TRBV4-1 and TRBJ2-2; no firm D call. The CDR3 runs to 14 residues. Germline V lookup: CDR1 MGHRA, CDR2 YSYEKL. V lost 2 bases and J lost 7, with 11 bases in between.

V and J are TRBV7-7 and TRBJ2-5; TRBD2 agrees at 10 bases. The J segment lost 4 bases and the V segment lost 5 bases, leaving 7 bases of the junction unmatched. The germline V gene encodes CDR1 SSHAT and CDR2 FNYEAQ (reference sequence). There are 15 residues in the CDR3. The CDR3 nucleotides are TGTGCCAGCAGCGCAAGCGGGGGGGCAGGAGAGACCCAGTACTTC. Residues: CASSASGGAGETQYF.

This CDR3 is CASRSRGRDYGYTF. The CDR3 nucleotides read TGTGCCAGCAGATCCCGGGGCAGGGACTATGGCTACACCTTC. The V gene is TRBV5-4, the J gene TRBJ1-2; maybe TRBD1 (5 bases). Germline V gene lookup returns CDR1 SGHNT and CDR2 YYREEE (reference sequence). V was clipped by 5 bases and J by 3 bases, with 14 bases between them. The CDR3 extends over 14 amino acids.

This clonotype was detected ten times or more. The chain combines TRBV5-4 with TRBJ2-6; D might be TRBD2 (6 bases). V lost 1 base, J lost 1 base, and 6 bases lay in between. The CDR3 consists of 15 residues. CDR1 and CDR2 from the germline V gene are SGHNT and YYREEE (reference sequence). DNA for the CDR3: TGTGCCAGCAGCTTGCGGGGGTCTGGGGCCAACGTCCTGACTTTC. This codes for CASSLRGSGANVLTF. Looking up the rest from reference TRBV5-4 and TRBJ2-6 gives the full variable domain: ETGVTQSPTHLIKTRGQQVTLRCSSQSGHNTVSWYQQALGQGPQFIFQYYREEENGRGNFPPRFSGLQFPNYSSELNVNALELDDSALYLCASSLRGSGANVLTFGAGSRLTVL.

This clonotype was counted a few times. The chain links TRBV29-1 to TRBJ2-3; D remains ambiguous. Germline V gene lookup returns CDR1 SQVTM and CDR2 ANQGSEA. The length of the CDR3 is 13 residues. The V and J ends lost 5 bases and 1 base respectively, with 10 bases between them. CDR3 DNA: TGCAGCGTTTGGCTTCTGGGCACAGATACGCAGTATTTT. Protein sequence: CSVWLLGTDTQYF.

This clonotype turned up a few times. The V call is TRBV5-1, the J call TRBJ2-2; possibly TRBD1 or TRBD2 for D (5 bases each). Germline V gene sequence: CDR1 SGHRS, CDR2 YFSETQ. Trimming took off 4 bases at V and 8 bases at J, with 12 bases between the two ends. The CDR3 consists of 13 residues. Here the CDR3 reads CASSPYGAGELFF. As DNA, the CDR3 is TGCGCCAGCAGCCCGTACGGGGCAGGGGAGCTGTTTTTT.

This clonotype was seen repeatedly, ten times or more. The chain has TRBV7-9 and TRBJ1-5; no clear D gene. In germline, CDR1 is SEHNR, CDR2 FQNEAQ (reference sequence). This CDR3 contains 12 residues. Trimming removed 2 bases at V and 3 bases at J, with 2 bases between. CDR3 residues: CASSLHNQPQHF. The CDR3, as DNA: TGTGCCAGCAGCTTACACAATCAGCCCCAGCATTTT.

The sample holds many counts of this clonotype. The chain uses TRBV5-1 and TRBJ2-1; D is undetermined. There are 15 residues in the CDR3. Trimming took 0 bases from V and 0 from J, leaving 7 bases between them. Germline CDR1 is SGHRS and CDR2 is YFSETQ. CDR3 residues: CASSLALGSYNEQFF. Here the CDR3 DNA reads TGCGCCAGCAGCTTGGCCCTGGGCTCCTACAATGAGCAGTTCTTC.

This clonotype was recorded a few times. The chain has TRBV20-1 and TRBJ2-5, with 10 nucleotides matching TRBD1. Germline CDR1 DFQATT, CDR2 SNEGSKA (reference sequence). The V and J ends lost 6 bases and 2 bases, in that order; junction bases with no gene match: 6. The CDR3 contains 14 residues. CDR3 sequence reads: CSARQGAYQETQYF. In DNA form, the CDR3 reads TGCAGTGCACGACAGGGGGCATATCAAGAGACCCAGTACTTC.

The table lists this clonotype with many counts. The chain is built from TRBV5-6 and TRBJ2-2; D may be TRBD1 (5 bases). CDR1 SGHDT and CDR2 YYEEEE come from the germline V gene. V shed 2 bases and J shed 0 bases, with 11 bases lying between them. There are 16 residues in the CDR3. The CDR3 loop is CASSFPPGTNTGELFF. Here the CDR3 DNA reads TGTGCCAGCAGCTTTCCTCCAGGGACGAACACCGGGGAGCTGTTTTTT.

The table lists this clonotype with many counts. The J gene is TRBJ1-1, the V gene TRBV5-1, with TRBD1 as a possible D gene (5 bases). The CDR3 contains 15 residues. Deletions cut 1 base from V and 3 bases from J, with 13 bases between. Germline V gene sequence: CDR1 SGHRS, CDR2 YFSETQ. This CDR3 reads CASSLKPGWDTEAFF. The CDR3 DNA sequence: TGCGCCAGCAGCTTGAAGCCAGGGTGGGACACTGAAGCTTTCTTT.

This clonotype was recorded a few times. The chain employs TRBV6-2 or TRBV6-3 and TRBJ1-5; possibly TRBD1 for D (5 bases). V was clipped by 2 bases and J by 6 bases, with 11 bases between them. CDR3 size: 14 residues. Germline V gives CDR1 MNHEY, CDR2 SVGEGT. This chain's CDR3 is CASSYAGRGQPQHF. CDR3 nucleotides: TGTGCCAGCAGTTACGCGGGACGCGGTCAGCCCCAGCATTTT.

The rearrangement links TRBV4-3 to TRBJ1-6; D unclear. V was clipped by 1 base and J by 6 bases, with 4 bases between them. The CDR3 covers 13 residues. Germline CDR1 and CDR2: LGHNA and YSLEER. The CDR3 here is CASSQVINSPLHF. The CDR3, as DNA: TGCGCCAGCAGCCAAGTGATTAATTCACCCCTCCACTTT.

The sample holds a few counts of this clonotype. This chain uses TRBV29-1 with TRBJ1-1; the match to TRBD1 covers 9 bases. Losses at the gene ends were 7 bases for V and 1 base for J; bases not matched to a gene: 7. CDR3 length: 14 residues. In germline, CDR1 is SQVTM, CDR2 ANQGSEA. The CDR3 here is CSAADRGRNTEAFF. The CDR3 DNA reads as TGCAGCGCCGCTGACAGGGGGAGGAACACTGAAGCTTTCTTT.